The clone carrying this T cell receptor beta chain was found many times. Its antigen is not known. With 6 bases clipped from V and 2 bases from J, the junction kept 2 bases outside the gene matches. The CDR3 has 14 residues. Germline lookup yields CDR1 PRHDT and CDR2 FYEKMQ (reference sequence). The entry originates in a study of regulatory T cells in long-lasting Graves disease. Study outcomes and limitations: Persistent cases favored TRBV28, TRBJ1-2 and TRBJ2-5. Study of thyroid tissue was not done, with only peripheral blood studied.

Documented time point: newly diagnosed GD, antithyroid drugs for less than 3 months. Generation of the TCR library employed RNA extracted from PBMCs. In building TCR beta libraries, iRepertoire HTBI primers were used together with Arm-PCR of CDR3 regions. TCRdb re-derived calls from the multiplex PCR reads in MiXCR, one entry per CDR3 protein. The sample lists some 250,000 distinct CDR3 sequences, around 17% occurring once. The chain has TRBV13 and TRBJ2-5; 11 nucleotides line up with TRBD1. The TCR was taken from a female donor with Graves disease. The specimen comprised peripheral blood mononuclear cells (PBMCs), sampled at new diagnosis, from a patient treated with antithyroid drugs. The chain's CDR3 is CASRGQGVQETQYF. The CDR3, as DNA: TGTGCCAGCAGGGGACAGGGGGTGCAAGAGACCCAGTACTTC.